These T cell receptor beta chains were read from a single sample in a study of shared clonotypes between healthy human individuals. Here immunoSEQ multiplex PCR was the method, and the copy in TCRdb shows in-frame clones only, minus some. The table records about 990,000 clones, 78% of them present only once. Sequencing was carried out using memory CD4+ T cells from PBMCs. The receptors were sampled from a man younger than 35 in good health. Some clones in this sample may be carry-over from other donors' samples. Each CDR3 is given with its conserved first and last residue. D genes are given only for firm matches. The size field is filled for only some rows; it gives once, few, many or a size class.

CDR3 DNA: TGTGCCAGCAGCCCCGAGACTAGCGGGCTCAATGAGCAGTTCTTC
CDR3 protein: CASSPETSGLNEQFF
clone size: NA
V gene: TRBV2
J gene: TRBJ2-1
D gene: TRBD2

CDR3 DNA: TGTGCCAGCAGACCCCGGACAGGTACCTACGAGCAGTACTTC
CDR3 protein: CASRPRTGTYEQYF
clone size: NA
V gene: TRBV27
J gene: TRBJ2-7
D gene: TRBD1

CDR3 DNA: TGTGCCAGCGGTCCCGAGGGGACTGAAGCTTTCTTT
CDR3 protein: CASGPEGTEAFF
clone size: NA
V gene: TRBV27
J gene: TRBJ1-1
D gene: NA

CDR3 DNA: TGTGCCTGGAGTGTGACAGGGGCCGGAGCTTTCTTT
CDR3 protein: CAWSVTGAGAFF
clone size: once
V gene: TRBV30
J gene: TRBJ1-1
D gene: TRBD1

CDR3 DNA: TGTGCCAGCAGTGAAGCTAGGCTAGCCGCTGTGGATACGCAGTATTTT
CDR3 protein: CASSEARLAAVDTQYF
clone size: NA
V gene: TRBV6-1
J gene: TRBJ2-3
D gene: NA

CDR3 DNA: TGTGCCAGCAGCCAAAGCGGGAGCGCCTACAATGAGCAGTTCTTC
CDR3 protein: CASSQSGSAYNEQFF
clone size: NA
V gene: TRBV6-6
J gene: TRBJ2-1
D gene: TRBD2

CDR3 DNA: TGTGCCAGCTCACTTACAGTGAACACTGAAGCTTTCTTT
CDR3 protein: CASSLTVNTEAFF
clone size: NA
V gene: TRBV18
J gene: TRBJ1-1
D gene: NA

CDR3 DNA: TGTGCCAGCAGTTTTGTGGGACAGGGCGTCTCGGGCTATGGCTACACCTTC
CDR3 protein: CASSFVGQGVSGYGYTF
clone size: few
V gene: TRBV27
J gene: TRBJ1-2
D gene: TRBD1

CDR3 DNA: TGTGCCAGCAGTGAATCTTTCGGGACCTACGAGCAGTACTTC
CDR3 protein: CASSESFGTYEQYF
clone size: NA
V gene: TRBV2
J gene: TRBJ2-7
D gene: NA

CDR3 DNA: TGTGCCAGCAGCTCCACAGGGAACACTGAAGCTTTCTTT
CDR3 protein: CASSSTGNTEAFF
clone size: NA
V gene: TRBV11-2
J gene: TRBJ1-1
D gene: NA

CDR3 DNA: TGCGCCAGCAGCCCAGGGGGACTAGCGGGAGGGTCCGCGGATACGCAGTATTTT
CDR3 protein: CASSPGGLAGGSADTQYF
clone size: NA
V gene: TRBV5-1
J gene: TRBJ2-3
D gene: TRBD2

CDR3 DNA: TGTGCCAGCAGCTTAAGCTACGGGTTCTACAATGAGCAGTTCTTC
CDR3 protein: CASSLSYGFYNEQFF
clone size: once
V gene: TRBV7-7
J gene: TRBJ2-1
D gene: NA

CDR3 DNA: TGTGCCAGCAGTCGCCAAGAGACCCAGTACTTC
CDR3 protein: CASSRQETQYF
clone size: NA
V gene: TRBV7-9
J gene: TRBJ2-5
D gene: NA

CDR3 DNA: TGTGCCAGTAGTCTAGCGGGATCTACTTTGCAGTACTTC
CDR3 protein: CASSLAGSTLQYF
clone size: NA
V gene: TRBV19
J gene: TRBJ2-7
D gene: TRBD2

CDR3 DNA: TGTGCCTGGAGTGTAGGCAGCACAGATACGCAGTATTTT
CDR3 protein: CAWSVGSTDTQYF
clone size: once
V gene: TRBV30
J gene: TRBJ2-3
D gene: NA

CDR3 DNA: TGTGCCAGCATCATAATTGCAGATACGCAGTATTTT
CDR3 protein: CASIIIADTQYF
clone size: NA
V gene: TRBV28
J gene: TRBJ2-3
D gene: NA

CDR3 DNA: TGTGCCAGCAGGGGGTTAGAGGCGGGCTACACCTTC
CDR3 protein: CASRGLEAGYTF
clone size: NA
V gene: TRBV28
J gene: TRBJ1-2
D gene: NA

CDR3 DNA: TGCAGCGTTGTTCTCCGGGGTATTGACACTGAAGCTTTCTTT
CDR3 protein: CSVVLRGIDTEAFF
clone size: NA
V gene: TRBV29-1
J gene: TRBJ1-1
D gene: NA

CDR3 DNA: TGTGCCAGCACTAACACCGTTTCCTACGAGCAGTACTTC
CDR3 protein: CASTNTVSYEQYF
clone size: NA
V gene: TRBV27
J gene: TRBJ2-7
D gene: NA

CDR3 DNA: TGTGCCAGCGGAATTGGGACCCAAGGGATAGATACGCAGTATTTT
CDR3 protein: CASGIGTQGIDTQYF
clone size: NA
V gene: TRBV28
J gene: TRBJ2-3
D gene: NA

CDR3 DNA: TGTGCCAGCAGCTTAGCCAGGCGATCGGGGACCGGGGAGCTGTTTTTT
CDR3 protein: CASSLARRSGTGELFF
clone size: NA
V gene: TRBV7-2
J gene: TRBJ2-2
D gene: NA

CDR3 DNA: TGTGCCATCAGTGACGGACTCCCGTCCGAGCAGTACTTC
CDR3 protein: CAISDGLPSEQYF
clone size: NA
V gene: TRBV10-3
J gene: TRBJ2-7
D gene: NA

CDR3 DNA: TGTGCCAGCAGCTCCCCTGGGGCGGCGATCACTGAAGCTTTCTTT
CDR3 protein: CASSSPGAAITEAFF
clone size: NA
V gene: TRBV28
J gene: TRBJ1-1
D gene: NA

CDR3 DNA: TGTGCCAGCACAGGGGAAGCGGGTCAGCCCCAGCATTTT
CDR3 protein: CASTGEAGQPQHF
clone size: many
V gene: TRBV2
J gene: TRBJ1-5
D gene: NA

CDR3 DNA: TGCGCCAGCAGCCCTATATTACAGGGGCTGCGGAGTAGAGGCTACACCTTC
CDR3 protein: CASSPILQGLRSRGYTF
clone size: NA
V gene: TRBV5-1
J gene: TRBJ1-2
D gene: TRBD1

CDR3 DNA: TGTGCCAGCAGTTTAGGGGGTGGGTACGAGCAGTACTTC
CDR3 protein: CASSLGGGYEQYF
clone size: NA
V gene: TRBV28
J gene: TRBJ2-7
D gene: NA

CDR3 DNA: TGCAGCGCCGAGGGGACAGCGGACGACAATGAGCAGTTCTTC
CDR3 protein: CSAEGTADDNEQFF
clone size: NA
V gene: TRBV29-1
J gene: TRBJ2-1
D gene: TRBD1